What follows is one TCR beta chain and its context. This CDR3 region has 13 residues. Per germline, CDR1 SGHRS and CDR2 YFSETQ. The V gene lost 3 bases and the J gene lost 4 bases, with 10 bases spanning the gap. This sample was taken from a study of shared clonotypes between healthy human individuals. TCRdb's table, derived via immunoSEQ multiplex PCR, lists solely in-frame clones and lacks some. The sample comprises roughly 1,500,000 clones, around 98.5% of which are singletons, and around 0.38% rests with the top ten. V gene TRBV5-1 combines with J gene TRBJ2-5; D tentatively fits TRBD1 or TRBD2 (6 bases each). The specimen was naive CD4+ T cells sorted from blood. Subset defined: CD45RA+ positively selected. This TCR was sampled from a man younger than 40 in good health. This CDR3 reads CASSWEDRETQYF. In DNA, the CDR3 is TGCGCCAGCAGCTGGGAGGACAGAGAGACCCAGTACTTC.